This T cell receptor beta chain was identified during a study of blood T cell repertoires in COVID-19. The overall study: Whether acute or convalescent, the COVID-19 samples came from the United States, Italy and Spain. The cDNA or gDNA used as material had been derived from T cells, B-cell-depleted T cells, or PBMCs.

Under the authors' procedure: From reference gene primer amplification, estimates of nucleated cell counts were derived. Sequencing used immunoSEQ multiplex PCR; TCRdb keeps in-frame clones, though not all of them. For V, J and clone size, that table is used; D and trimming come from the DNA. This sample has 190,000 or so clones, with about 86% found just once. The CDR3 contains 15 residues. Germline CDR1 and CDR2: MRHNA and SNTAGT. V was pared by 5 bases and J by 2 bases, with 6 bases of the junction left unmatched. Recovered status in Cohort 3 required two negative PCRs, clearance, or symptom resolution.

Sample: PBMCs or T cells enriched from blood (not recorded which). The rearrangement uses TRBV6-4 and TRBJ2-3; 8 positions match TRBD2. This sequence originates from a middle-aged man who had recovered from COVID-19. This chain's CDR3 is CASSRRAGDTDTQYF. The CDR3 DNA is TGTGCCAGCAGTCGTAGAGCGGGAGACACAGATACGCAGTATTTT.